This T cell receptor (beta chain) comes out of a study of neurological immune-mediated disorders. This clonotype was observed at least ten times. CDR3 length: 13 residues. CDR1 ENHRY and CDR2 SYGVKD come from the germline V gene. V was clipped by 1 base and J by 6 bases, with 7 bases between them. Using its own MiXCR run on the 5' RACE reads, TCRdb lists one record per CDR3 protein. The table includes more than 50,000 distinct CDR3 sequences, less than 5.5% detected once. The chain joins TRBV10-3 to TRBJ1-5, with D maybe TRBD1 (5 bases). Sequencing used PBMCs. The receptor was isolated from a woman in her 30s with multiple sclerosis. This chain's CDR3 is CAISEFGGQPQHF. The CDR3 DNA follows: TGTGCCATCAGTGAGTTTGGGGGTCAGCCCCAGCATTTT.